This T cell receptor beta chain was sequenced during a study of PD-1 blockade in classical Hodgkin lymphoma. Overall study findings and caveats: Healthy donors were reported to have higher baseline TCR diversity than newly diagnosed patients. CD4+ TCR diversity, unlike CD8+, climbed significantly by C4D1. Those achieving complete response showed baseline diversity like newly diagnosed patients.

With no exception, relapse followed autologous stem cell transplantation in all patients, and brentuximab vedotin exposure varied. Relapsed/refractory classical Hodgkin lymphoma patients had complete, partial or progressive responses. V was cut by 4 bases and J by 6 bases, with 4 bases left in between. This CDR3 contains 11 residues. CDR1 ENHRY and CDR2 SYGVKD come from the germline V gene. On this clone itself: The target antigen is unknown.

Using immunoSEQ multiplex PCR, the repertoire was profiled, and TCRdb retains in-frame clones only, with some absent. The sample shows about 110,000 clones, roughly nine tenths of them seen only once. This chain links TRBV10-3 with TRBJ2-1; D ambiguous. The TCR originated in a human donor with classical Hodgkin lymphoma. Specimen: peripheral blood mononuclear cells (PBMCs), collected before the second cycle of nivolumab. CDR3 residues: CAISVSNEQFF. The CDR3 nucleotides read TGTGCCATCAGTGTGAGCAATGAGCAGTTCTTC.